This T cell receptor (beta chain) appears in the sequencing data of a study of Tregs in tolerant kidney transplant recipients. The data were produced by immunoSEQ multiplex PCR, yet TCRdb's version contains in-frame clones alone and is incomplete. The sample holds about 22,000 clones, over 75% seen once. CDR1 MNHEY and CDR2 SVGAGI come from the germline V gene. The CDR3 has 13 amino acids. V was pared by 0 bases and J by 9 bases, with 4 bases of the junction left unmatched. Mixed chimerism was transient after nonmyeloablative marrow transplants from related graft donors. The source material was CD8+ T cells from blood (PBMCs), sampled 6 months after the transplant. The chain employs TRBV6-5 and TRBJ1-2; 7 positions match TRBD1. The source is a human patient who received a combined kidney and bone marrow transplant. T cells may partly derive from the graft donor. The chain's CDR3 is CASSYSGGSRYTF. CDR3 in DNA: TGTGCCAGCAGTTACTCAGGGGGCAGTCGCTACACCTTC.